These 17 T cell receptor beta chains came from one sample sequenced in a study of blood T cell repertoires in COVID-19. Only in-frame clones appear in the TCRdb table, and some are missing; sequencing was by immunoSEQ multiplex PCR. The repertoire holds more than 250,000 clones, with roughly 90% as singletons. Sequencing was carried out using PBMCs or T cells enriched from blood (not recorded which). The receptors here all came from a woman under 30 with acute COVID-19.

This sequence joins TRBV3-1 (or the pseudogene TRBV3-2) and TRBJ2-4, with TRBD2 matching over 7 bases. The CDR3 has 16 residues. The germline CDR1 and CDR2 sequences are LGHDT and YNNKEL (reference sequence). With 5 bases clipped from V and 3 bases from J, the junction kept 10 bases outside the gene matches. The DNA for the CDR3 is TGTGCCAGCAGCTCTATTTCAGGGAGGGGCAAAAACATTCAGTACTTC. It translates to CASSSISGRGKNIQYF.

The chain has TRBV29-1 and TRBJ2-7, with 11 bases matching TRBD2. Germline V gene sequence: CDR1 SQVTM, CDR2 ANQGSEA. CDR3 length equals 13 residues. V shed 6 bases and J 2 bases; nucleotides not matched to a gene: 3. CDR3 loop: CSVGTSGTYEQYF. The CDR3 DNA reads as TGCAGCGTCGGGACTAGCGGAACCTACGAGCAGTACTTC.

CDR3 in DNA: TGTGCCAGCAGTGTGGGGACAGGGGTTTCCTACAATGAGCAGTTCTTC. Its translation is CASSVGTGVSYNEQFF. The chain is built from TRBV2 and TRBJ2-1; 10 nucleotides agree with TRBD1. V shed 4 bases, J shed 1 base, and the junction held 4 bases outside the gene matches. The CDR3 is 16 amino acids. The germline gives CDR1 SNHLY, CDR2 FYNNEI.

This chain joins TRBV3-1 (or the pseudogene TRBV3-2) and TRBJ2-7, with D perhaps TRBD1 (6 bases). CDR1 LGHDT and CDR2 YNNKEL come from the germline V gene (reference sequence). There are 14 residues in the CDR3. Deletions cut 4 bases from V and 2 bases from J, with 12 bases between. The CDR3 protein is CASSPQTGTYEQYF. The CDR3 coding sequence is TGTGCCAGCAGCCCCCAAACAGGGACCTACGAGCAGTACTTC.

This rearrangement joins TRBV7-9 to TRBJ2-2; TRBD1 is a possible D gene (6 bases). The germline gives CDR1 SEHNR, CDR2 FQNEAQ (reference sequence). V was pared by 5 bases and J by 2 bases, with 6 bases between. CDR3 length: 13 residues. The DNA for the CDR3 is TGTGCCAGCAGCGGGACAAACACCGGGGAGCTGTTTTTT. Translated: CASSGTNTGELFF.

V gene TRBV14 combines with J gene TRBJ2-5; 16 nucleotides align to TRBD2. The germline gives CDR1 SGHDN, CDR2 FVKESK. The CDR3 runs 16 residues. Trimming cost V 4 bases and J 4 bases; bases outside gene matches: 3. For the CDR3, the DNA is TGTGCCAGCAGCCGGGGACTAGCGGGAGGGACAGAGACCCAGTACTTC. It yields the protein CASSRGLAGGTETQYF. Using reference TRBV14 and TRBJ2-5 for the parts outside the CDR3, the full variable domain is EAGVTQFPSHSVIEKGQTVTLRCDPISGHDNLYWYRRVMGKEIKFLLHFVKESKQDESGMPNNRFLAERTGGTYSTLKVQPAELEDSGVYFCASSRGLAGGTETQYFGPGTRLLVL.

V gene TRBV30 combines with J gene TRBJ1-3; D gene ambiguous. Germline V gives CDR1 GTSNPN, CDR2 SVGIG (reference sequence). The CDR3 loop spans 12 amino acids. Deletions cut 8 bases from V and 0 bases from J, with 8 bases between. Here the CDR3 DNA reads TGTGCCCAACAAAGCTCTGGAAACACCATATATTTT. Encoded protein: CAQQSSGNTIYF.

V usage is TRBV7-6 and J usage is TRBJ2-7, with 10 bases identical to TRBD2. The CDR3 covers 14 residues. V lost 5 bases to trimming and J lost 5 bases; unmatched junction nucleotides: 6. The V gene's germline CDR1 is SGHVS and CDR2 FNYEAQ. The CDR3 protein is CASSRGTSADEQYF. The CDR3 DNA is TGTGCCAGCAGCCGCGGGACTAGCGCCGACGAGCAGTACTTC.

The chain carries TRBV5-1 and TRBJ2-3; 8 positions agree with TRBD2. Germline CDR1 is SGHRS and CDR2 is YFSETQ. V shed 5 bases and J 2 bases; nucleotides not matched to a gene: 4. There are 14 residues in the CDR3. CDR3 region: CASSFSGITDTQYF. In DNA, the CDR3 is TGCGCCAGCAGTTTTAGCGGGATCACAGATACGCAGTATTTT.

The count of this clone is one. The chain joins TRBV9 to TRBJ2-3; D is perhaps TRBD2 (5 bases). The V gene lost 4 bases and the J gene lost 4 bases, with 10 bases spanning the gap. The CDR3 has 13 residues. Germline V gene lookup returns CDR1 SGDLS and CDR2 YYNGEE. The chain's CDR3 is CASSQYGADTQYF. CDR3 nucleotide sequence: TGTGCCAGCAGCCAATACGGGGCAGATACGCAGTATTTT.

This chain uses TRBV2 with TRBJ1-4; 7 bases line up with TRBD1. The CDR3 contains 15 residues. Germline CDR1 and CDR2: SNHLY and FYNNEI. V gave up 5 bases and J gave up 3 bases; unmatched junction bases: 6. For the CDR3, the DNA is TGTGCCAGCAGTCAAGACAGGGCCGCTAATGAAAAACTGTTTTTT. It specifies CASSQDRAANEKLFF.

The rearrangement links TRBV15 to TRBJ2-3; D is uncertain. The ends were cut back, 3 bases at V and 2 bases at J, with 3 bases in the middle. The CDR3 loop spans 12 amino acids. Germline V gives CDR1 LNHNV, CDR2 YYDKDF (reference sequence). The CDR3 coding sequence is TGTGCCACCAGCAGCCACACAGATACGCAGTATTTT. It encodes CATSSHTDTQYF.

The chain employs TRBV7-6 and TRBJ1-4; 9 bases match TRBD1. V lost 5 bases to trimming and J lost 8 bases; unmatched junction nucleotides: 6. The CDR3 is 14 amino acids. The germline CDR1 and CDR2 sequences are SGHVS and FNYEAQ. The CDR3 protein is CASSPTGGGEKLFF. CDR3 DNA: TGTGCCAGCAGCCCTACAGGGGGCGGGGAAAAACTGTTTTTT.

The chain uses TRBV15 and TRBJ1-6; possibly TRBD1 for D (6 bases). Germline-derived CDR1 and CDR2 are LNHNV and YYDKDF (reference sequence). The V end lost 4 bases, the J end lost 2 bases, and 15 bases lay between the germline ends. This CDR3 spans 17 amino acids. The CDR3 loop is CATSNILTGTYNSPLHF. The CDR3 DNA sequence: TGTGCCACCAGCAACATATTGACAGGAACCTATAATTCACCCCTCCACTTT.

The V and J genes are TRBV30 and TRBJ2-3; D possibly corresponds to TRBD2 (7 bases). The CDR3 covers 14 residues. V shed 0 bases and J shed 6 bases, with 13 bases lying between them. The V gene's germline CDR1 is GTSNPN and CDR2 SVGIG (reference sequence). The chain's CDR3 is CAWSVSGGLDTQYF. The CDR3 DNA follows: TGTGCCTGGAGTGTTTCGGGGGGCCTCGATACGCAGTATTTT. The full variable domain, with the rest looked up from reference TRBV30 and TRBJ2-3, is SQTIHQWPATLVQPVGSPLSLECTVEGTSNPNLYWYRQAAGRGLQLLFYSVGIGQISSEVPQNLSASRPQDRQFILSSKKLLLSDSGFYLCAWSVSGGLDTQYFGPGTRLTVL.

V is TRBV5-8 and J is TRBJ2-2; tentative D call: TRBD1 (6 bases). Trimming removed 1 base from V and 0 bases from J, with 7 bases in between. CDR3 length: 15 residues. In germline, CDR1 is SGHTS, CDR2 YDEGEE. The CDR3 loop is CASSLNRANTGELFF. The CDR3 DNA follows: TGTGCCAGCAGCTTGAACAGGGCGAACACCGGGGAGCTGTTTTTT.

The chain has TRBV6-5 and TRBJ1-2, with a possible D match to TRBD1 (6 bases). From germline, CDR1 is MNHEY and CDR2 SVGAGI. V was clipped by 2 bases and J by 7 bases, with 14 bases between them. The CDR3 extends over 14 amino acids. This CDR3 is CASSYTRGRVGYTF. CDR3 in DNA: TGTGCCAGCAGTTACACCAGGGGCCGGGTTGGCTACACCTTC.